This T cell receptor (beta chain) was retrieved from a study of metastatic and nonmetastatic thyroid tumors. Study context: Repertoire comparison spanned blood and tumor or nodule tissue of malignant and benign thyroid patients. Study conclusions and caveats: Reportedly, malignant thyroid tumors had significantly higher TCR beta diversity than benign nodules, in blood and tumor.

CDR3 length: 16 residues. V lost 3 bases and J lost 0, with 14 bases in between. Germline lookup yields CDR1 LNHDA and CDR2 SQIVND (reference sequence). Each patient came to thyroid surgery without any prior treatment (of any kind). In the original analysis: For papillary thyroid cancer, a distant-metastasis classifier was constructed from CDR3 differences observed across clinicopathological groups. TCRdb re-called the PCR reads with MiXCR. These V and J calls originate from TCRdb's pipeline instead of the authors' own analysis. The sample lists 20,000 to 25,000 clones, less than 15% occurring once. Concerning this clone: Its antigen remains unidentified.

This sequence joins TRBV19 and TRBJ1-1; D gene unclear. This TCR was sampled from a male donor with papillary thyroid cancer or a benign thyroid nodule (not recorded which). Some clones in this sample may be carry-over from other donors' samples. The sample taken for sequencing was blood. This CDR3 reads CASSISGSQMNTEAFF. DNA of the CDR3: TGTGCCAGTAGTATTAGTGGGTCTCAGATGAACACTGAAGCTTTCTTT. Together with reference TRBV19 and TRBJ1-1, the CDR3 gives the full variable domain: DGGITQSPKYLFRKEGQNVTLSCEQNLNHDAMYWYRQDPGQGLRLIYYSQIVNDFQKGDIAEGYSVSREKKESFPLTVTSAQKNPTAFYLCASSISGSQMNTEAFFGQGTRLTVV.